This entry lists 2 T cell receptor beta chains sequenced from one sample in a study of T cell changes during pregnancy in multiple sclerosis. Assay: immunoSEQ multiplex PCR; the TCRdb copy retains only in-frame clones and omits some. The data hold fewer than 40,000 clones, with roughly 90% observed a single time. Sequences were derived from CD4+ T cells from peripheral blood mononuclear cells, sampled in the second trimester of pregnancy. The receptors come from a female donor with multiple sclerosis, enrolled in a pregnancy study.

The chain joins TRBV4-2 to TRBJ1-1, with D unclear. The V and J ends lost 4 bases and 1 base respectively, with 16 bases between them. CDR1 is LGHNA and CDR2 is YNFKEQ in the germline V gene. This CDR3 region has 16 residues. The CDR3 sequence: CASSRISDGGNTEAFF. CDR3 bases: TGTGCCAGCAGCCGAATCTCGGACGGAGGGAACACTGAAGCTTTCTTT.

The chain recombines TRBV18 with TRBJ1-5, with D uncertain. The CDR3 spans 15 residues. Germline V gene lookup returns CDR1 KGHSH and CDR2 LQKENI. V gave up 1 base and J gave up 4 bases, with 11 bases separating them. CDR3 amino acids: CASSPQSNWNQPQHF. The DNA of the CDR3 is TGTGCCAGCTCACCACAGTCCAACTGGAATCAGCCCCAGCATTTT.